This TCR beta chain was retrieved from a study of blood T cell repertoires in COVID-19. About the research overall: Acute and convalescent COVID-19 samples came from the United States, Italy and Spain. PBMCs, B-cell-depleted T cells, or T cells provided the cDNA or gDNA that made up the material.

The CDR3 totals 12 residues. V gave up 8 bases and J gave up 1 base; unmatched junction bases: 0. The germline CDR1 and CDR2 sequences are MNHEY and SVGAGI. Per the original methods: Amplification with reference gene primers provided the estimates of nucleated cell counts. Repertoires were generated with immunoSEQ multiplex PCR, while TCRdb's copy carries only in-frame clones and drops some. The D gene and trimming were derived from the DNA, and the V and J assignments and clone size from that table. The table lists about 220,000 clones, roughly 90% of them singletons. The sequence was collected from a man aged 25 to 45 who had recovered from COVID-19. This rearrangement joins TRBV6-5 to TRBJ2-3; 7 nucleotides agree with TRBD2. The sample taken for sequencing was peripheral blood. CDR3 in amino acids: CASRGGTDTQYF. The CDR3 nucleotides are TGTGCCAGCCGGGGGGGCACAGATACGCAGTATTTT.